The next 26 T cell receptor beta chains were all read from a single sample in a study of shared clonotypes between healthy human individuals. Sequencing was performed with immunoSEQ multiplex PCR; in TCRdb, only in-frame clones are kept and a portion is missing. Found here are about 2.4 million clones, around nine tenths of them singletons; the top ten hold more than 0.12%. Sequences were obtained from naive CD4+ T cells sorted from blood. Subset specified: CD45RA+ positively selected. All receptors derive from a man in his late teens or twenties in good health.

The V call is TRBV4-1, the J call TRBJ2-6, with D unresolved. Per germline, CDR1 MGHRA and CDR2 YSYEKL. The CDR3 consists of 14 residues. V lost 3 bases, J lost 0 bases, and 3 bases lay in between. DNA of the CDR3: TGCGCCAGCAGCCACCCCTCTGGGGCCAACGTCCTGACTTTC. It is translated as CASSHPSGANVLTF.

This CDR3 reads CASSLAWSGGDQETQYF. The CDR3 DNA reads as TGTGCCAGCAGCTTAGCCTGGAGCGGGGGGGACCAAGAGACCCAGTACTTC. V usage is TRBV7-9 and J usage is TRBJ2-5; 10 positions match TRBD2. The CDR3 sequence is 17 residues long. CDR1 and CDR2 (germline): SEHNR, FQNEAQ (reference sequence). V shed 0 bases and J 0 bases; nucleotides not matched to a gene: 4.

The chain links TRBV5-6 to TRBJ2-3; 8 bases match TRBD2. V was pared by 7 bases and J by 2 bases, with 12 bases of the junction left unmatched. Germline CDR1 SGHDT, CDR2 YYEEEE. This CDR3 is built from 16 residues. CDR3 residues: CASFLTSAHSTDTQYF. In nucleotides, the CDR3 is TGTGCCAGCTTCTTGACTAGCGCCCATTCCACAGATACGCAGTATTTT. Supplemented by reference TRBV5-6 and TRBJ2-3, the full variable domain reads DAGVTQSPTHLIKTRGQQVTLRCSPKSGHDTVSWYQQALGQGPQFIFQYYEEEERQRGNFPDRFSGHQFPNYSSELNVNALLLGDSALYLCASFLTSAHSTDTQYFGPGTRLTVL.

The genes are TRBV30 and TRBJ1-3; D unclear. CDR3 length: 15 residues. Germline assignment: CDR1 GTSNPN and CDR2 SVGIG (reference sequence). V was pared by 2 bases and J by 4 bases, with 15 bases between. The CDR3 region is CAWSHRGTVGNTIYF. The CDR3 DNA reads TGTGCCTGGAGTCACAGAGGCACGGTCGGAAACACCATATATTTT.

The CDR3 DNA is TGCGCCAGCAGCCAAGGGAGGCTAGCGGGAGGGATAATGAATGAGCAGTTCTTC. Amino acids: CASSQGRLAGGIMNEQFF. The V and J genes are TRBV4-1 and TRBJ2-1; the match to TRBD2 covers 12 bases. Germline V gives CDR1 MGHRA, CDR2 YSYEKL. The CDR3 has 18 residues. V gave up 1 base and J gave up 7 bases; unmatched junction bases: 11.

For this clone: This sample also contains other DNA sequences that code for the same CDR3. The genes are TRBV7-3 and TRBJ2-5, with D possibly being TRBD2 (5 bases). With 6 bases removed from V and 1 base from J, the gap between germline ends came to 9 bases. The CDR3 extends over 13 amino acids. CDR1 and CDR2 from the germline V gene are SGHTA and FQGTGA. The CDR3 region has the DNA TGTGCCAGCAGTTCCGGGGTCCAAGAGACCCAGTACTTC. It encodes CASSSGVQETQYF.

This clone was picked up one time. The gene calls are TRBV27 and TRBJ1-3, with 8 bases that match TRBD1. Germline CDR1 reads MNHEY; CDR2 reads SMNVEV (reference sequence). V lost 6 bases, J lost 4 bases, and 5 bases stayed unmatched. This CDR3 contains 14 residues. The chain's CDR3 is CASSQQGGGNTIYF. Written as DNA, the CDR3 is TGTGCCAGCAGCCAACAGGGGGGCGGAAACACCATATATTTT.

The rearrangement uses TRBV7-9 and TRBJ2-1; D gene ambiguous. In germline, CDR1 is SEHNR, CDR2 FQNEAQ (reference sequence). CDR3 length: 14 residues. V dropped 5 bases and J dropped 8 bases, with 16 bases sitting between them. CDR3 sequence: CASSLIKGWHEQFF. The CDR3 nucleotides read TGTGCCAGCAGCCTTATAAAGGGTTGGCATGAGCAGTTCTTC. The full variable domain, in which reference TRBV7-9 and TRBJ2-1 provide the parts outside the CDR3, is DTGVSQNPRHKITKRGQNVTFRCDPISEHNRLYWYRQTLGQGPEFLTYFQNEAQLEKSRLLSDRFSAERPKGSFSTLEIQRTEQGDSAMYLCASSLIKGWHEQFFGPGTRLTVL.

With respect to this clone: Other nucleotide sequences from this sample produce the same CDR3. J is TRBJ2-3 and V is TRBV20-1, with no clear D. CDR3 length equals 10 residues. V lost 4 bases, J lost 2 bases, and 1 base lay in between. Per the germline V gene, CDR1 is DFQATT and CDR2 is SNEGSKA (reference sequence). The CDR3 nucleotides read TGCAGTGCTACCACAGATACGCAGTATTTT. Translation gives CSATTDTQYF.

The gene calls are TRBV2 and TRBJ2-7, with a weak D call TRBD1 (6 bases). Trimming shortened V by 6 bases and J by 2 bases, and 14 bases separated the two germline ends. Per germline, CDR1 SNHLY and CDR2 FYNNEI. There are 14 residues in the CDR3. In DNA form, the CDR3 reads TGTGCCAGCAGCGAGGGACACGGACCCTACGAGCAGTACTTC. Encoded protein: CASSEGHGPYEQYF. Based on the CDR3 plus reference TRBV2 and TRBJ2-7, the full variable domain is EPEVTQTPSHQVTQMGQEVILRCVPISNHLYFYWYRQILGQKVEFLVSFYNNEISEKSEIFDDQFSVERPDGSNFTLKIRSTKLEDSAMYFCASSEGHGPYEQYFGPGTRLTVT.

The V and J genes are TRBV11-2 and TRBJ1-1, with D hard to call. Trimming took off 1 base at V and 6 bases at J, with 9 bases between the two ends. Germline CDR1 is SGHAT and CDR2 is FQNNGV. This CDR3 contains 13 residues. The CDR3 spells CASSLAQYAEAFF. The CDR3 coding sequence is TGTGCCAGCAGCTTAGCACAGTATGCTGAAGCTTTCTTT.

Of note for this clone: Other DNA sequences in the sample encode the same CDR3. CDR3 DNA sequence: TGCGCCAGCAGCTTGGCCTTTTTCTCGGCAGGGAGCTCCTACGAGCAGTACTTC. Protein: CASSLAFFSAGSSYEQYF. V usage is TRBV5-1 and J usage is TRBJ2-7; D could derive from TRBD1 or TRBD2 (5 bases each). This CDR3 comprises 18 residues. The ends were cut back, 0 bases at V and 0 bases at J, with 19 bases in the middle. In germline, CDR1 is SGHRS, CDR2 YFSETQ.

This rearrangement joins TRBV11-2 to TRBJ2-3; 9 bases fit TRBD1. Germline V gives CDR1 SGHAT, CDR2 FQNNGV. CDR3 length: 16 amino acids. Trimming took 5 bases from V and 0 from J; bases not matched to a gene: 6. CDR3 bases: TGTGCCAGCAGCCTCGGGACAGGGAAAAGCACAGATACGCAGTATTTT. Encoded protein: CASSLGTGKSTDTQYF.

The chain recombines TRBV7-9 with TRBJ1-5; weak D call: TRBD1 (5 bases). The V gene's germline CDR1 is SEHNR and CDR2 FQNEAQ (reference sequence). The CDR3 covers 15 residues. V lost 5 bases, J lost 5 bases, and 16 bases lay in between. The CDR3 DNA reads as TGTGCCAGCAGCCGCGGAGGGACTGGGTATCAGCCCCAGCATTTT. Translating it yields CASSRGGTGYQPQHF.

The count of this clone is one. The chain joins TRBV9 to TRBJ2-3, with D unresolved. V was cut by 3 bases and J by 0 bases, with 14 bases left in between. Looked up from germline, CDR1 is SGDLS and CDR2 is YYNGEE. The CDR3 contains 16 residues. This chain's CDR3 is CASSATDGASTDTQYF. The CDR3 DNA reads TGTGCCAGCAGCGCGACGGACGGCGCTAGCACAGATACGCAGTATTTT.

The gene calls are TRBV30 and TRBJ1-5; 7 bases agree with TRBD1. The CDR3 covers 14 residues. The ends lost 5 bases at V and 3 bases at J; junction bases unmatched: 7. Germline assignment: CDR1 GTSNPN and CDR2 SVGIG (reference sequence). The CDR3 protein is CAWAQGVDNQPQHF. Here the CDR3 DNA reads TGTGCCTGGGCCCAGGGGGTAGACAATCAGCCCCAGCATTTT.

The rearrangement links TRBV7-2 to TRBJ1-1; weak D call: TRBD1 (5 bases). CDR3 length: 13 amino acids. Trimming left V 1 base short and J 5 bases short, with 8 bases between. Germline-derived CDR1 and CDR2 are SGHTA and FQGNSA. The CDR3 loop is CASSLGRQTEAFF. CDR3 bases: TGTGCCAGCAGCTTAGGTAGACAGACTGAAGCTTTCTTT.

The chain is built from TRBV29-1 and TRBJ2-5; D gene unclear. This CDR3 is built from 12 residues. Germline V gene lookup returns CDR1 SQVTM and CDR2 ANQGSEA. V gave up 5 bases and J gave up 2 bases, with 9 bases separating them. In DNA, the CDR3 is TGCAGCGTTCAATCAGCACAAGAGACCCAGTACTTC. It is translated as CSVQSAQETQYF.

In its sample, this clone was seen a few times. The CDR3 DNA reads as TGTGCCAGCAGCTTAGATCGGGCGGGTGAGCAGTACTTC. Translation gives CASSLDRAGEQYF. V usage is TRBV11-2 and J usage is TRBJ2-7, with D possibly matching TRBD2 (5 bases). Germline V CDR1 and CDR2: SGHAT, FQNNGV. The length of the CDR3 is 13 residues. V lost 0 bases to trimming and J lost 7 bases, with 10 bases between them.

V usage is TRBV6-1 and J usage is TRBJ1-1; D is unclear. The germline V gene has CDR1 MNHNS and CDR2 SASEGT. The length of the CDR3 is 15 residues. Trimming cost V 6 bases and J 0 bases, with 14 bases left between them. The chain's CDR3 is CASRMNLLMNTEAFF. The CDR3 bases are TGTGCCAGCAGAATGAATCTTCTTATGAACACTGAAGCTTTCTTT.

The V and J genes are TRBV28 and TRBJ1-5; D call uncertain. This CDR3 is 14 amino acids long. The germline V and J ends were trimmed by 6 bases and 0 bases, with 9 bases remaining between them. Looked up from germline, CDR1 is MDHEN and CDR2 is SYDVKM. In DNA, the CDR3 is TGTGCCAGCAGGGAGATTCATAGCAATCAGCCCCAGCATTTT. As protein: CASREIHSNQPQHF.

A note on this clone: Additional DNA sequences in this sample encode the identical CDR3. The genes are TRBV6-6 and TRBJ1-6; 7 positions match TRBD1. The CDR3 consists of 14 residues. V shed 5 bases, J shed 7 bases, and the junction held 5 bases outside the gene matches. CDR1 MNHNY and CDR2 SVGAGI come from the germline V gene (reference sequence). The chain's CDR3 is CASSRQGWNSPLHF. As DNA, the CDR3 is TGTGCCAGCAGTCGACAGGGCTGGAATTCACCCCTCCACTTT.

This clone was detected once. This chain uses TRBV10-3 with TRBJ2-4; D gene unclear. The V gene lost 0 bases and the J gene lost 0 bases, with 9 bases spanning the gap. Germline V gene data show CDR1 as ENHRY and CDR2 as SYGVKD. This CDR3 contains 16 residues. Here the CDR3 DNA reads TGTGCCATCAGTGAGTCGGGTCCGGTAGCCAAAAACATTCAGTACTTC. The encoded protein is CAISESGPVAKNIQYF.

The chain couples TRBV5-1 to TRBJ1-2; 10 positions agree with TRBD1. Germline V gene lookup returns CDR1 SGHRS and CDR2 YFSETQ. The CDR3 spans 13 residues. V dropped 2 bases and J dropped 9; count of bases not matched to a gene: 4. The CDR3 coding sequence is TGCGCCAGCAGCTTAGGGACAGGGGACCGCTACACCTTC. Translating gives CASSLGTGDRYTF.

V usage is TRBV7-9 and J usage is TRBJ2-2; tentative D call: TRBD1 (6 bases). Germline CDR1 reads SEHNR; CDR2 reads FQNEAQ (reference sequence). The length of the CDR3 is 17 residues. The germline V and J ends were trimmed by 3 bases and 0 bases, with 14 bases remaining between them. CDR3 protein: CASSLVLTGSNTGELFF. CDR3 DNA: TGTGCCAGCAGCTTGGTATTGACAGGCTCGAACACCGGGGAGCTGTTTTTT.

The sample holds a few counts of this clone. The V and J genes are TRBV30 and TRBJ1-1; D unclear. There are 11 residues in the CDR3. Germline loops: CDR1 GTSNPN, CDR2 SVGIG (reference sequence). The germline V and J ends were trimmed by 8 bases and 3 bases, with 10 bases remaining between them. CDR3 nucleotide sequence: TGTGCCACCTCCCCGGACACTGAAGCTTTCTTT. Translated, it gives CATSPDTEAFF.